This is a list of T cell receptor beta chains from one sample in a study of glioma-infiltrating T cells. TCRdb recomputed calls from the multiplex PCR reads with MiXCR, one row per CDR3 protein. The top ten hold 35% to 40% of the sample, which has around 90,000 distinct CDR3 sequences, approximately 42% seen once. Sequencing was carried out using glioma tissue, nonneoplastic brain tissue, or PBMCs (not recorded which). These receptor sequences come from a human donor with low-grade glioma or glioblastoma, undergoing nonglioma brain surgery, or in good health (not recorded which). CDR3s include the opening cysteine and the closing phenylalanine or tryptophan. Each record gives: V gene, D gene, clone size, J gene, CDR3 DNA, CDR3 protein. D genes are given only for firm matches. Clone size is given for some rows only: seen once, a few or many times, or a class if the clone is expanded.

>TRBV6-2/TRBV6-3|TRBD1|once|TRBJ2-5
TGTGCCAGCAGTTATGGGACAGGGCGCCAAGAGACCCAGTACTTC
CASSYGTGRQETQYF
>TRBV14|TRBD2|NA|TRBJ2-7
TGTGCCAGCAGCCAAGCCCCGGGACTAGCTTCCTACGAGCAGTACTTC
CASSQAPGLASYEQYF
>TRBV11-3|NA|medium-sized|TRBJ1-1
TGTGCCAGCTCCCCGATGAACACTGAAGCTTTCTTT
CASSPMNTEAFF
>TRBV7-9|TRBD2|many|TRBJ2-1
TGTGCCAGCAGCTCAAGAAGGACTAGCCGCAATGAGCAGTTCTTC
CASSSRRTSRNEQFF
>TRBV7-8|NA|many|TRBJ2-3
TGTGCCAGCAGCCGTGTGTTAGATACGCAGTATTTT
CASSRVLDTQYF
>TRBV19|TRBD2|many|TRBJ2-2
TGTGCCAGTAGACGTGGACTAGCGGGGAACACCGGGGAGCTGTTTTTT
CASRRGLAGNTGELFF
>TRBV18|NA|many|TRBJ2-4
TGTGCCAGCTCACCCGATTCCGGTAGGAAAAACATTCAGTACTTC
CASSPDSGRKNIQYF
>TRBV29-1|NA|many|TRBJ1-2
TGCAGCGTTAGGGTACAGGGAAAGGGCTACACCTTC
CSVRVQGKGYTF
>TRBV12-3/TRBV12-4|TRBD1|many|TRBJ2-2
TGTGCCAGCAGTTTGACAGGGAGAAACGGGGAGCTGTTTTTT
CASSLTGRNGELFF
>TRBV7-9|TRBD1|many|TRBJ1-1
TGTGCCAGCAGCTTATCCGGGACAGGGAACACTGAAGCTTTCTTT
CASSLSGTGNTEAFF
>TRBV28|NA|many|TRBJ1-2
TGTGCCAGCAGTCCCCCCGGACACTTTAACTATGGCTACACCTTC
CASSPPGHFNYGYTF
>TRBV6-1|TRBD1|medium-sized|TRBJ1-2
TGTGCCAGCAGCCGATCGGGACAGGGAGTCGGCTACACCTTC
CASSRSGQGVGYTF
>TRBV19|NA|NA|TRBJ2-1
TGTGCCAGTAGTTATAGACTATCGGGGTATTTAAGCTCCTACAATGAGCAGTTCTTC
CASSYRLSGYLSSYNEQFF
>TRBV7-2|TRBD1|NA|TRBJ2-7
TGTGCCAGCAGCAAATGGGACAGGGTCTACGAGCAGTACTTC
CASSKWDRVYEQYF
>TRBV20-1|TRBD2|many|TRBJ2-7
TGCAGTGCTCCAAAGGGGACTAACTCCTACGAGCAGTACTTC
CSAPKGTNSYEQYF
>TRBV3-1|NA|many|TRBJ1-3
TGTGCCAGCAGCCCACGGGCCCACTCTGGAAACACCATATATTTT
CASSPRAHSGNTIYF
>TRBV2|NA|many|TRBJ2-7
TGTGCCAGCACCGCCGGAGGAAACCCCTACGAGCAGTACTTC
CASTAGGNPYEQYF
>TRBV6-1|NA|many|TRBJ1-5
TGTGCCAGCAGTGAAGTGGATATAGCAAATCAGCCCCAGCATTTT
CASSEVDIANQPQHF
>TRBV28|TRBD2|NA|TRBJ2-3
TGTGCCAGCAGGCTGTCGGGGGGGGCAACCACAACGTCGGATACGCAGTATTTT
CASRLSGGATTTSDTQYF
>TRBV6-1|TRBD1|many|TRBJ2-5
TGTGCCAGCAGTGGGGGGCCGGGACAGGGGCTTAAAGAGACCCAGTACTTC
CASSGGPGQGLKETQYF
>TRBV12-3/TRBV12-4|NA|many|TRBJ2-3
TGTGCCAGCAGTGCCTCGGGACAATACACAGATACGCAGTATTTT
CASSASGQYTDTQYF
>TRBV19|NA|many|TRBJ2-7
TGTGCCAGCTCCCGGCAGGGTCGAGGCGAGCAGTACTTC
CASSRQGRGEQYF
>TRBV6-2/TRBV6-3|TRBD2|once|TRBJ2-7
TGTGCCAGCAGTCCCAGGACTAGCGGGAGGGCCCACGAGCAGTACTTC
CASSPRTSGRAHEQYF
>TRBV27|NA|many|TRBJ2-7
TGTGCCAGCTCTTCGAGAGAGACAGCGGGCAACGAGCAGTACTTC
CASSSRETAGNEQYF
>TRBV25-1|NA|NA|TRBJ2-5
TGTGCCAGCAGACAGACACAAGTGACCCAGTACTTC
CASRQTQVTQYF
>TRBV4-3|TRBD2|NA|TRBJ2-3
TGCGCCAGCAGCCACCGACTAGCGGGAGCACCCACAGATACGCAGTATTTT
CASSHRLAGAPTDTQYF
>TRBV7-9|NA|many|TRBJ1-4
TGTGCCAGCGAACTAACGGGGACCGCAAATGAAAAACTGTTTTTT
CASELTGTANEKLFF
>TRBV28|NA|many|TRBJ2-4
TGTGCCAGCAGCTTCCCGGGGCAAAACATTCAGTACTTC
CASSFPGQNIQYF
>TRBV29-1|NA|many|TRBJ2-1
TGCAGCGTCGCCCGGGCGGACAGCTCCTACAATGAGCAGTTCTTC
CSVARADSSYNEQFF
>TRBV28|TRBD1|NA|TRBJ1-1
TGTGCCGGCAGGACAGGGACGAAAACTGAAGCTTTCTTT
CAGRTGTKTEAFF
>TRBV6-2/TRBV6-3|TRBD2|many|TRBJ2-1
TGTGCCAGCAGAGCCAGCACTAGCGGGATAAGGAGCTCCTACAATGAGCAGTTCTTC
CASRASTSGIRSSYNEQFF
>TRBV20-1|TRBD2|NA|TRBJ2-5
TGCAGTGCTAGAGCTGCGGGAGTGGAGGGGACCCAGTACTTC
CSARAAGVEGTQYF
>TRBV24-1|TRBD2|once|TRBJ2-3
TGTGCAACCAGCACGGGACTAGTGGGAGTTGGCACAGATACGCAGTATTTT
CATSTGLVGVGTDTQYF
>TRBV28|NA|NA|TRBJ1-1
TGTGCCAGCATTTCCCCGGGGGGCAGGAACGCTTTCTTT
CASISPGGRNAFF